This T cell receptor beta chain was recorded in a study of blood T cell repertoires in COVID-19. Study overall: Acute and convalescent COVID-19 samples came from the United States, Italy and Spain. From T cells, B-cell-depleted T cells, or PBMCs came the material, which was cDNA or gDNA.

Original processing notes: Nucleated cell number was recorded as an estimate derived from reference gene primer amplification. Repertoires were generated with immunoSEQ multiplex PCR, while TCRdb's copy carries only in-frame clones and drops some. The DNA gave D and trimming, while V, J and clone size come from that table. The data contain about 140,000 clones, about 84% of them seen just once; the ten biggest clones take up less than 5.5%. What was sequenced was peripheral blood. This clonotype originated in a woman between 50 and 59 years old with acute or convalescent COVID-19.

As DNA, the CDR3 is TGTGCCAGCATGGAGGGGCCACTCGCCTACGAGCAGTACTTC. Encoded protein: CASMEGPLAYEQYF. V usage is TRBV2 and J usage is TRBJ2-7; tentative D call: TRBD2 (6 bases). Between the trimmed V and J ends, which lost 7 bases and 2 bases, there was a span of 15 bases. The germline CDR1 and CDR2 sequences are SNHLY and FYNNEI. The CDR3 sequence is 14 residues long.